A single sample is the source of the 22 T cell receptor beta chains below, sequenced in a study of cytomegalovirus exposure and HLA in healthy donors. Vbeta (60) and Jbeta (13) primers were used in the PCR. Clones were sequenced by immunoSEQ multiplex PCR, and TCRdb holds only the in-frame ones, with some missing. The top ten clones hold roughly 0.87% of a sample with approximately 140,000 clones, roughly 79% of them seen once. The sequenced material came from PBMCs. The receptors shown here come from a man between 18 and 35 years old in good health and CMV-seronegative.

This clone was seen once. One junction end disagrees with the germline gene, perhaps due to a read error. V gene TRBV16 combines with J gene TRBJ1-1; the D gene is possibly TRBD1 (5 bases). This CDR3 has 13 residues. Germline CDR1 reads KGHSY; CDR2 reads FQNENV. CDR3 sequence reads: CASTQGRGTEAFF. The CDR3 nucleotides read TGTGCCAGCACCCAAGGAAGGGGCACTGAAGCTTTCTTT.

This clone came up a few times. This chain links TRBV5-4 with TRBJ2-7; 8 bases line up with TRBD1. From germline, CDR1 is SGHNT and CDR2 YYREEE (reference sequence). V was pared by 4 bases and J by 2 bases, with 2 bases of the junction left unmatched. The CDR3 runs 13 residues. CDR3 sequence (DNA): TGTGCCAGCAGCATGGACAGGGCCTACGAGCAGTACTTC. Protein: CASSMDRAYEQYF. The full variable domain, in which reference TRBV5-4 and TRBJ2-7 provide the parts outside the CDR3, is ETGVTQSPTHLIKTRGQQVTLRCSSQSGHNTVSWYQQALGQGPQFIFQYYREEENGRGNFPPRFSGLQFPNYSSELNVNALELDDSALYLCASSMDRAYEQYFGPGTRLTVT.

The V and J genes are TRBV19 and TRBJ1-1; D ambiguous. Germline CDR1 and CDR2: LNHDA and SQIVND (reference sequence). This CDR3 is built from 15 residues. The V end lost 7 bases, the J end lost 1 base, and 16 bases lay between the germline ends. The CDR3 sequence is CASNTLLAENTEAFF. The CDR3 DNA reads as TGTGCCAGTAATACACTTCTAGCAGAGAACACTGAAGCTTTCTTT.

V usage is TRBV7-2 and J usage is TRBJ2-1; 7 nucleotides align to TRBD1. The CDR3 length is 15 residues. With 5 bases clipped from V and 6 bases from J, the junction kept 10 bases outside the gene matches. The germline CDR1 and CDR2 sequences are SGHTA and FQGNSA. In DNA, the CDR3 is TGTGCCAGCAGCCCTAGGACAGGTTCGAGCAATGAGCAGTTCTTC. This encodes CASSPRTGSSNEQFF. Variable domain in full (rest from reference TRBV7-2 and TRBJ2-1): GAGVSQSPSNKVTEKGKDVELRCDPISGHTALYWYRQSLGQGLEFLIYFQGNSAPDKSGLPSDRFSAERTGGSVSTLTIQRTQQEDSAVYLCASSPRTGSSNEQFFGPGTRLTVL.

The J gene is TRBJ1-1, the V gene TRBV5-1, with D possibly matching TRBD1 (5 bases). Germline V gives CDR1 SGHRS, CDR2 YFSETQ. The V end was cut by 1 base, the J end by 4 bases, with 14 bases between. CDR3 size: 15 residues. The CDR3 DNA is TGCGCCAGCAGCTTGTTTCGGGGGAGCGGCACTGAAGCTTTCTTT. It yields the protein CASSLFRGSGTEAFF.

J is TRBJ2-7 and V is TRBV30, with TRBD2 as a possible D gene (7 bases). This CDR3 spans 13 amino acids. V lost 0 bases and J lost 5, with 11 bases in between. The germline V gene encodes CDR1 GTSNPN and CDR2 SVGIG (reference sequence). The CDR3 reads CAWSVLGGDEQYF. CDR3 in DNA: TGTGCCTGGAGTGTACTAGGGGGGGACGAGCAGTACTTC.

This chain links TRBV5-4 with TRBJ2-1, with D perhaps TRBD2 (7 bases). Looked up from germline, CDR1 is SGHNT and CDR2 is YYREEE (reference sequence). This CDR3 has 17 residues. Trimming took off 3 bases at V and 1 base at J, with 17 bases between the two ends. The CDR3 DNA sequence: TGTGCCAGCAGCTCCCGTCGGGGGGCCCTATCCTACAATGAGCAGTTCTTC. It specifies CASSSRRGALSYNEQFF.

This clone was seen only once. An end of the junction does not agree with germline; a read error may underlie this. The sample holds other DNA sequences that translate to the same CDR3. The V call is TRBV4-3, the J call TRBJ2-5, with 12 bases identical to TRBD2. This CDR3 spans 16 amino acids. CDR1 and CDR2 (germline): LGHNA, YSLEER. The DNA of the CDR3 is TGCGCCAGCAGTCAAGAGCCTAGCGGGGGGGCAGAGACCCAGTACTTC. This codes for CASSQEPSGGAETQYF.

The chain couples TRBV30 to TRBJ2-1; 14 bases agree with TRBD2. Germline V lookup: CDR1 GTSNPN, CDR2 SVGIG (reference sequence). V lost 8 bases and J lost 4; bases outside the gene matches: 4. The CDR3 has 14 residues. This CDR3 is CASWTSGGYNEQFF. Written as DNA, the CDR3 is TGTGCCAGTTGGACTAGCGGGGGGTACAATGAGCAGTTCTTC.

This chain links TRBV19 with TRBJ1-5; TRBD1 aligns across 7 bases. Germline V gene data show CDR1 as LNHDA and CDR2 as SQIVND (reference sequence). The CDR3 is 15 amino acids. J lost 3 bases, V lost 4 bases, and 6 bases had no gene match. The CDR3 nucleotides read TGTGCCAGTAGTAAACAGGGGCCCCTCAATCAGCCCCAGCATTTT. Its protein is CASSKQGPLNQPQHF.

This rearrangement joins TRBV7-9 to TRBJ2-3; 7 nucleotides line up with TRBD1. With V trimmed by 0 bases and J by 2 bases, 5 bases remained unmatched. The CDR3 is made up of 16 amino acids. Per the germline V gene, CDR1 is SEHNR and CDR2 is FQNEAQ (reference sequence). The CDR3: CASSLAPQGFTDTQYF. The CDR3, as DNA: TGTGCCAGCAGCTTAGCCCCACAGGGGTTCACAGATACGCAGTATTTT.

The V call is TRBV7-9, the J call TRBJ2-3; D unresolved. The CDR3 runs to 13 residues. Germline assignment: CDR1 SEHNR and CDR2 FQNEAQ (reference sequence). V lost 2 bases to trimming and J lost 6 bases, with 9 bases between them. CDR3 sequence (DNA): TGTGCCAGCAGCTTATCACTGTCGGATACGCAGTATTTT. Translated: CASSLSLSDTQYF. The whole variable domain, filled in from reference TRBV7-9 and TRBJ2-3, reads DTGVSQNPRHKITKRGQNVTFRCDPISEHNRLYWYRQTLGQGPEFLTYFQNEAQLEKSRLLSDRFSAERPKGSFSTLEIQRTEQGDSAMYLCASSLSLSDTQYFGPGTRLTVL.

This chain links TRBV7-9 with TRBJ1-2, with TRBD1 matching 7 bases. CDR1 SEHNR and CDR2 FQNEAQ come from the germline V gene (reference sequence). V lost 5 bases, J lost 2 bases, and 14 bases stayed unmatched. The CDR3 is 17 amino acids. The DNA of the CDR3 is TGTGCCAGCAGCCATTGGGGCGGCGGGACAGCGAACTATGGCTACACCTTC. Amino acids: CASSHWGGGTANYGYTF.

This rearrangement joins TRBV29-1 to TRBJ2-1; TRBD2 aligns across 13 bases. CDR3 size: 15 residues. Germline V lookup: CDR1 SQVTM, CDR2 ANQGSEA. J lost 1 base, V lost 6 bases, and 3 bases had no gene match. The CDR3 loop reads CSVPGLAGSYNEQFF. The CDR3 DNA reads as TGCAGCGTGCCGGGACTAGCGGGGTCCTACAATGAGCAGTTCTTC.

This clone was found once. V is TRBV30 and J is TRBJ1-2; weak D call: TRBD1 (5 bases). V lost 5 bases and J 3 bases, leaving 10 bases between the germline ends. Germline values: CDR1 GTSNPN, CDR2 SVGIG (reference sequence). The CDR3 is 12 residues long. The CDR3, as DNA: TGTGCCTGGGGAGACAGCGACTATGGCTACACCTTC. Translating gives CAWGDSDYGYTF. Full variable domain (rest looked up from reference TRBV30 and TRBJ1-2): SQTIHQWPATLVQPVGSPLSLECTVEGTSNPNLYWYRQAAGRGLQLLFYSVGIGQISSEVPQNLSASRPQDRQFILSSKKLLLSDSGFYLCAWGDSDYGYTFGSGTRLTVV.

The chain carries TRBV12-5 and TRBJ1-2; D uncertain. Trimming shortened V by 2 bases and J by 4 bases, and 8 bases separated the two germline ends. The CDR3 is made up of 13 amino acids. CDR1 is LGHNT and CDR2 is FRNRAP in the germline V gene. The CDR3 sequence: CASGLTSFYGYTF. In DNA form, the CDR3 reads TGTGCTAGTGGTTTGACGAGTTTCTATGGCTACACCTTC.

This clone has only a few counts. This sequence joins TRBV2 and TRBJ2-2; unclear D gene. Germline-derived CDR1 and CDR2 are SNHLY and FYNNEI. Trimming removed 0 bases from V and 5 bases from J, with 4 bases in between. CDR3 length: 13 residues. CDR3 nucleotide sequence: TGTGCCAGCAGTGAAGCCCCAACCGGGGAGCTGTTTTTT. This translates into CASSEAPTGELFF.

This chain joins TRBV19 and TRBJ1-6; no clear D gene. Germline V lookup: CDR1 LNHDA, CDR2 SQIVND (reference sequence). Trimming removed 4 bases from V and 9 bases from J, with 10 bases in between. The CDR3 spans 13 residues. The CDR3 spells CASSKEERSPLHF. CDR3 DNA sequence: TGTGCCAGTAGTAAAGAAGAGCGTTCACCCCTCCACTTT.

The V call is TRBV4-2, the J call TRBJ1-1; 10 nucleotides match TRBD1. V lost 4 bases, J lost 6 bases, and 11 bases stayed unmatched. Germline values: CDR1 LGHNA, CDR2 YNFKEQ. The CDR3 covers 16 residues. The CDR3 loop is CASSPQPGQGVAEAFF. Here the CDR3 DNA reads TGTGCCAGCAGCCCTCAACCAGGACAGGGGGTCGCTGAAGCTTTCTTT.

V is TRBV4-2 and J is TRBJ2-7; possible D gene TRBD2, 6 bases. V dropped 4 bases and J dropped 6 bases, with 22 bases sitting between them. CDR1 and CDR2 from the germline V gene are LGHNA and YNFKEQ. The CDR3 covers 16 residues. In DNA form, the CDR3 reads TGTGCCAGCAGCCCTAGCCGGGGGACCCGTCCGGCCGAGCAGTACTTC. Translating it yields CASSPSRGTRPAEQYF.

The J gene is TRBJ2-1, the V gene TRBV29-1; 7 positions match TRBD1. Germline V lookup: CDR1 SQVTM, CDR2 ANQGSEA. Trimming cost V 4 bases and J 8 bases; bases outside gene matches: 8. The CDR3 has 13 amino acids. The CDR3 DNA sequence: TGCAGCGTTGTCAGGGGGAACTTTCATGAGCAGTTCTTC. Its translation: CSVVRGNFHEQFF.

The genes are TRBV14 and TRBJ1-1; tentatively, D is TRBD1 (5 bases). Germline V gene data show CDR1 as SGHDN and CDR2 as FVKESK. The CDR3 sequence is 15 residues long. Trimming left V 0 bases short and J 4 bases short, with 12 bases between. The DNA for the CDR3 is TGTGCCAGCAGCCAAGACGGCGGCAGGGCCACTGAAGCTTTCTTT. The encoded protein is CASSQDGGRATEAFF.